Reported below is one T cell receptor beta chain. This entry comes from a study of control samples from healthy donors and cancer patients. TCRdb's copy holds only in-frame clones and misses some; the assay was immunoSEQ multiplex PCR. Here the sample spans around 140,000 clones, approximately 94% being singletons. Trimming removed 4 bases from V and 0 bases from J; junction bases left unmatched: 8. Per germline, CDR1 SGHNT and CDR2 YYREEE (reference sequence). The CDR3 length is 17 residues. The specimen sequenced was blood. The rearrangement joins TRBV5-4 to TRBJ1-4, with TRBD1 identical over 8 bases. This receptor was obtained from a man aged 35 to 55 in good health. The CDR3 here is CASSGGTGLSTNEKLFF. DNA of the CDR3: TGTGCCAGCAGCGGGGGGACAGGACTCTCAACTAATGAAAAACTGTTTTTT.